The 21 T cell receptor beta chains listed next were all sequenced from one sample in a study of read filtering for tumor transcriptome and immune sequencing. Molecular barcoded adaptors covering alpha/delta and beta/gamma chains were used on 400 to 450 ng RNA. Each CDR3 protein is one row after TCRdb ran MiXCR on the reads. The table records some 120,000 distinct CDR3 sequences, over 10% of them present only once. Sequencing used a population of CD138-negative cells sorted from bone marrow. These TCRs come from a donor aged 40 or older with multiple myeloma.

The sample holds many counts of this clonotype. The CDR3 loop reads CASSAGGQGPPQHF. CDR3 nucleotides: TGTGCCAGCAGTGCCGGGGGGCAGGGGCCGCCCCAGCATTTT. V and J are TRBV2 and TRBJ1-5, with D maybe TRBD1 (6 bases). The CDR3 is 14 residues long. Germline-derived CDR1 and CDR2 are SNHLY and FYNNEI. Deletions cut 4 bases from V and 9 bases from J, with 16 bases between.

This clonotype was detected only a few times. One junction end disagrees with the germline gene, perhaps due to a read error. The chain combines TRBV20-1 with TRBJ2-1; possibly TRBD1 for D (6 bases). The CDR3 extends over 15 amino acids. Per the germline V gene, CDR1 is DFQATT and CDR2 is SNEGSKA (reference sequence). This chain's CDR3 is CSAIAGTSSHNEQFF. For the CDR3, the DNA is TGCAGTGCTATCGCCGGGACATCCTCCCACAATGAGCAGTTCTTC.

This clonotype was seen more than once but under ten times. This may be a read error, as it is one base from a much larger clone. V gene TRBV7-2 combines with J gene TRBJ2-7; weak D call: TRBD1 (6 bases). Looked up from germline, CDR1 is SGHTA and CDR2 is FQGNSA. This CDR3 comprises 15 residues. The V and J ends lost 5 bases and 2 bases respectively, with 16 bases between them. The CDR3 reads CASSESTGGAYEQYF. CDR3 bases: TGTGCCAGCAGCGAGTCGACAGGTGGGGCCTACGAGCAGTACTTC.

In its sample, this clonotype was seen many times. V and J are TRBV7-2 and TRBJ1-2; weak D call: TRBD1 (5 bases). Between the trimmed V and J ends, which lost 5 bases and 10 bases, there was a span of 11 bases. CDR1 and CDR2 (germline): SGHTA, FQGNSA. CDR3 size: 11 residues. The CDR3 DNA sequence: TGTGCCAGCAGCCTGGACAACCCCTACACCTTC. The encoded protein is CASSLDNPYTF.

This clonotype occurred many times. The chain couples TRBV14 to TRBJ1-1; D is possibly TRBD1 (5 bases). The germline gives CDR1 SGHDN, CDR2 FVKESK. CDR3 length: 14 amino acids. V was cut by 10 bases and J by 1 base, with 16 bases left in between. The CDR3 DNA is TGTGCCACTACGGGACCGACCAGGAACACTGAAGCTTTCTTT. The encoded protein is CATTGPTRNTEAFF. Full variable domain (remainder filled in from reference TRBV14 and TRBJ1-1): EAGVTQFPSHSVIEKGQTVTLRCDPISGHDNLYWYRRVMGKEIKFLLHFVKESKQDESGMPNNRFLAERTGGTYSTLKVQPAELEDSGVYFCATTGPTRNTEAFFGQGTRLTVV.

This clonotype came up many times. V gene TRBV7-2 combines with J gene TRBJ2-5; weak D call: TRBD1 (6 bases). CDR3 length equals 15 residues. Germline CDR1 reads SGHTA; CDR2 reads FQGNSA. The V end lost 5 bases, the J end lost 4 bases, and 17 bases lay between the germline ends. The chain's CDR3 is CASSLEGHLVETQYF. For the CDR3, the DNA is TGTGCCAGCAGCCTAGAGGGACACCTTGTAGAGACCCAGTACTTC.

This clonotype was seen only a few times. V and J are TRBV7-9 and TRBJ2-3; D not resolved. Germline loops: CDR1 SEHNR, CDR2 FQNEAQ (reference sequence). This CDR3 is built from 12 residues. Trimming pared 5 bases from V and 4 bases from J, leaving 7 bases between. In DNA, the CDR3 is TGTGCCAGCAGCCCCAGAGCAGATACGCAGTATTTT. This gives the protein CASSPRADTQYF.

This clonotype was detected many times. This sequence joins TRBV29-1 and TRBJ2-1; no firm D call. Trimming removed 7 bases at V and 12 bases at J, with 19 bases between. From germline, CDR1 is SQVTM and CDR2 ANQGSEA. There are 12 residues in the CDR3. The CDR3 DNA follows: TGCAGCGCCGGTGAGGCAGCGAGTCGGCAGTTCTTC. The encoded protein is CSAGEAASRQFF.

This clonotype has ten or more counts. The chain couples TRBV20-1 to TRBJ2-5; maybe TRBD1 (5 bases). Between the trimmed V and J ends, which lost 6 bases and 2 bases, there was a span of 13 bases. CDR1 and CDR2 (germline): DFQATT, SNEGSKA (reference sequence). CDR3 length: 13 amino acids. The CDR3 region has the DNA TGCAGTGCCATACAGGCCATTCAAGAGACCCAGTACTTC. Translation gives CSAIQAIQETQYF.

For this clonotype: With a much larger clone just one base away, this may be a read error. The chain couples TRBV10-3 to TRBJ2-3, with TRBD2 identical over 11 bases. The V gene end was trimmed by 11 bases and the J gene end by 1 base; junction bases not matched to a gene: 11. CDR1 ENHRY and CDR2 SYGVKD come from the germline V gene. The CDR3 length is 16 residues. CDR3: CAVAQLTSGGTDTQYF. CDR3 sequence (DNA): TGTGCCGTCGCCCAACTGACTAGCGGGGGCACAGATACGCAGTATTTT.

This rearrangement joins TRBV24-1 to TRBJ2-2, with D maybe TRBD1 (5 bases). The V and J ends lost 3 bases and 2 bases respectively, with 21 bases between them. Germline V lookup: CDR1 KGHDR, CDR2 SFDVKD. CDR3 length equals 19 residues. For the CDR3, the DNA is TGTGCCACCAGTGATCCCTCAATTCCGGGCAGGGCCAACACCGGGGAGCTGTTTTTT. It specifies CATSDPSIPGRANTGELFF.

In the case of this clonotype: The germline gene is not matched at one end of the junction; a read error may be the cause. This sequence joins TRBV12-3 or TRBV12-4 and TRBJ1-2; unclear D gene. The CDR3 length is 13 residues. This CDR3 is CASSLDASYGYTF. For the CDR3, the DNA is TGTGCCAGCAGCTTAGACGCAAGCTATGGCTACACCTTC.

The chain recombines TRBV18 with TRBJ1-5; no clear D. Germline lookup yields CDR1 KGHSH and CDR2 LQKENI. V gave up 1 base and J gave up 2 bases, with 9 bases separating them. The CDR3 runs to 15 residues. CDR3 DNA sequence: TGTGCCAGCTCACCACGGTCGGGCGGCAATCAGCCCCAGCATTTT. Protein sequence: CASSPRSGGNQPQHF.

The V gene is TRBV4-1, the J gene TRBJ2-5; a possible D gene is TRBD2 (5 bases). This CDR3 comprises 15 residues. Trimming pared 0 bases from V and 5 bases from J, leaving 13 bases between. Germline CDR1 reads MGHRA; CDR2 reads YSYEKL. CDR3 coding DNA: TGCGCCAGCAGCCAAGATCCAGGACTTCGGGAGACCCAGTACTTC. It is translated as CASSQDPGLRETQYF.

This clonotype has ten or more counts. The chain carries TRBV24-1 and TRBJ2-2; 15 positions match TRBD2. Trimming cost V 4 bases and J 6 bases; bases outside gene matches: 14. The CDR3 totals 20 residues. Germline V gives CDR1 KGHDR, CDR2 SFDVKD. The CDR3, as DNA: TGTGCCACCAGTGACCCCACCAGGACTAGCGGGAGGGCAGCGGCCGGGGAGCTGTTTTTT. As protein: CATSDPTRTSGRAAAGELFF.

For this clonotype: A much larger clone differs from this one at a single base, so this may be a read error. The V call is TRBV6-6, the J call TRBJ1-1; 9 nucleotides align to TRBD1. Germline CDR1 reads MNHNY; CDR2 reads SVGAGI (reference sequence). The length of the CDR3 is 13 residues. Here the CDR3 DNA reads TGTTCCAGCAGTTACAGGGGGCGAATTGAAGCTTTCTTT. It codes for CSSSYRGRIEAFF.

This clonotype occurred many times. J is TRBJ2-5 and V is TRBV29-1; no definite D call. This CDR3 is built from 12 residues. Germline lookup yields CDR1 SQVTM and CDR2 ANQGSEA. The V end lost 4 bases, the J end lost 2 bases, and 8 bases lay between the germline ends. The CDR3 nucleotides read TGCAGCGTTGGGCAGAGACAAGAGACCCAGTACTTC. Translation gives CSVGQRQETQYF.

This clonotype was counted only a few times. The chain combines TRBV20-1 with TRBJ1-5; D remains unclear. The V gene lost 1 base and the J gene lost 5 bases, with 9 bases spanning the gap. The CDR3 spans 13 residues. CDR1 DFQATT and CDR2 SNEGSKA come from the germline V gene (reference sequence). The CDR3 protein is CSARADGDQPQHF. The CDR3 DNA reads as TGCAGTGCTAGAGCCGACGGAGATCAGCCCCAGCATTTT.

In the case of this clonotype: This sequence may be a read error, since a much larger clone differs from it by one base. V and J are TRBV20-1 and TRBJ1-4; 7 nucleotides agree with TRBD1. Losses at the gene ends were 2 bases for V and 16 bases for J; bases not matched to a gene: 10. Germline V CDR1 and CDR2: DFQATT, SNEGSKA (reference sequence). There are 12 residues in the CDR3. CDR3 sequence (DNA): TGCAGTGCTAGACCCGAAACAGGGGTTCGGTTTTTT. It specifies CSARPETGVRFF.

To note about this clonotype: Given a much more abundant clone one base away, this may be a read error. The chain links TRBV29-1 to TRBJ2-1; D might be TRBD1 (5 bases). The CDR3 is 16 amino acids. Germline CDR1 reads SQVTM; CDR2 reads ANQGSEA. CDR3 loop: CSVEDSWTTNYNGQFF. The CDR3 DNA reads TGCAGCGTTGAAGATTCTTGGACAACCAACTACAATGGGCAGTTCTTC.

In the case of this clonotype: This clone may be a read error of a much larger clone one base away. The rearrangement joins TRBV5-1 to TRBJ2-5; 8 bases are shared with TRBD2. This CDR3 region has 16 residues. V shed 4 bases and J 0 bases; nucleotides not matched to a gene: 8. Germline CDR1 and CDR2: SGHRS and YFSETQ. The CDR3 spells CASSLGLTSDQETQYF. Written as DNA, the CDR3 is TGCGCCAGCAGCCTAGGCCTGACTAGCGACCAAGAGACCCAGTACTTC.